A selection of T cell receptor beta chains follows, all from one sample in a study of blood T cell repertoires in COVID-19. TCRdb's copy holds only in-frame clones and misses some; the assay was immunoSEQ multiplex PCR. Seen here are over 200,000 clones, roughly 85% observed once, and the top ten hold about 2.2%. The source material was peripheral blood. The origin of the receptors is a young man who had recovered from COVID-19. Both conserved end residues are part of each CDR3. The D gene is left open where the match is weak. A row's size may be missing; if present it is once, few, many or a size class.

J	size	D	length	V	CDR3	DNA
TRBJ2-1	once	TRBD1	16	TRBV6-5	CASSYYGTGPYNEQFF	TGTGCCAGCAGTTACTATGGGACAGGACCCTACAATGAGCAGTTCTTC
TRBJ1-1	few	-	13	TRBV24-1	CATGRIENTEAFF	TGTGCCACCGGTAGAATTGAGAACACTGAAGCTTTCTTT
TRBJ1-2	-	-	13	TRBV10-1	CASSGQLNYGYTF	TGCGCCAGCAGTGGACAGCTTAACTATGGCTACACCTTC
TRBJ1-2	-	TRBD1	14	TRBV27	CASSSTGGHYGYTF	TGTGCCAGCAGTTCGACAGGGGGACACTATGGCTACACCTTC
TRBJ1-2	-	TRBD1	13	TRBV19	CASRDRADYGYTF	TGTGCCAGTCGGGACAGGGCGGACTATGGCTACACCTTC
TRBJ2-3	-	-	16	TRBV7-9	CASSLGAGSSTDTQYF	TGTGCCAGCAGCTTAGGGGCAGGGTCTAGCACAGATACGCAGTATTTT
TRBJ2-4	-	-	14	TRBV6-5	CASSYGQGFDIQYF	TGTGCCAGCAGTTACGGGCAGGGGTTCGACATTCAGTACTTC
TRBJ1-2	-	-	13	TRBV14	CASSQQRGYGYTF	TGTGCCAGCAGCCAACAAAGAGGCTATGGCTACACCTTC
TRBJ2-3	-	TRBD2	18	TRBV25-1	CASSDLRLAEFAADTQYF	TGTGCCAGCAGTGACTTGCGGCTAGCGGAATTCGCCGCAGATACGCAGTATTTT
TRBJ1-4	few	TRBD1	13	TRBV6-5	CASSSTGGEKLFF	TGTGCCAGCAGCTCGACAGGGGGAGAAAAACTGTTTTTT
TRBJ2-1	-	-	16	TRBV6-6	CASGLAISGSYNEQFF	TGTGCCAGCGGGCTAGCGATATCAGGTTCCTACAATGAGCAGTTCTTC
TRBJ2-5	few	TRBD1	14	TRBV5-6	CASSWGQIQETQYF	TGTGCCAGCAGCTGGGGACAGATCCAAGAGACCCAGTACTTC
TRBJ2-4	-	-	17	TRBV29-1	CSVVDPVQALAKNIQYF	TGCAGCGTTGTTGATCCGGTGCAGGCCTTAGCCAAAAACATTCAGTACTTC
TRBJ2-1	-	TRBD1	19	TRBV4-3	CASSLSTGGPSRSYNEQFF	TGCGCCAGCAGCCTCTCGACAGGGGGTCCCTCCAGGTCCTACAATGAGCAGTTCTTC
TRBJ2-7	-	TRBD1	15	TRBV24-1	CATSETGTGDRSQYF	TGTGCCACCAGTGAAACCGGGACAGGGGACCGCTCGCAGTACTTC
TRBJ1-5	-	-	16	TRBV21-1	CASSKAKQGSNQPQHF	TGTGCCAGCAGCAAAGCGAAACAGGGAAGCAATCAGCCCCAGCATTTT
TRBJ1-1	few	TRBD1	15	TRBV19	CASSIGGTVNTEAFF	TGTGCCAGTAGTATTGGTGGGACAGTGAACACTGAAGCTTTCTTT
TRBJ2-5	-	-	13	TRBV12-3/TRBV12-4	CASSFGGRETQYF	TGTGCCAGCAGTTTCGGGGGGCGGGAGACCCAGTACTTC
TRBJ1-3	-	-	15	TRBV3-1/TRBV3-2	CASSPGEVSGNTIYF	TGTGCCAGCAGTCCCGGCGAGGTCTCTGGAAACACCATATATTTT
TRBJ1-1	-	-	14	TRBV5-1	CASSLGGWISEAFF	TGCGCCAGCAGCTTGGGCGGTTGGATTTCTGAAGCTTTCTTT
TRBJ1-2	once	TRBD1	14	TRBV5-4	CASSTGTGPGFYTF	TGTGCCAGCAGTACCGGGACAGGGCCCGGGTTCTACACCTTC
TRBJ1-1	-	TRBD1	15	TRBV9	CASSVTGESGTEAFF	TGTGCCAGCAGCGTAACAGGGGAGTCTGGAACTGAAGCTTTCTTT
TRBJ2-5	-	-	17	TRBV7-5	CVRSLVPAGGYQETQYF	TGTGTCAGAAGCTTAGTGCCGGCGGGGGGCTATCAAGAGACCCAGTACTTC